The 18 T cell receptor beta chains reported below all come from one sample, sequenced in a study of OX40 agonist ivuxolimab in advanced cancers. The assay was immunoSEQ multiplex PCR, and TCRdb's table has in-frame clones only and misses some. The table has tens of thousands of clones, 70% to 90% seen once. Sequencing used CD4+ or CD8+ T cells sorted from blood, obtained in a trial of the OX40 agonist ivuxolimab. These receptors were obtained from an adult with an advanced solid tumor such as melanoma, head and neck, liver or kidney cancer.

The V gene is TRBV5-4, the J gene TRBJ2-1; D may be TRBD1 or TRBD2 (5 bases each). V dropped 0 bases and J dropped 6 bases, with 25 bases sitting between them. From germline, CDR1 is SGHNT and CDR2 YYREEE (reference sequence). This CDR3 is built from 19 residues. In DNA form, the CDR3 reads TGTGCCAGCAGCTTGGGAGTGTCTTGGGGACCAAGGGTCCTCAATGAGCAGTTCTTC. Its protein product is CASSLGVSWGPRVLNEQFF.

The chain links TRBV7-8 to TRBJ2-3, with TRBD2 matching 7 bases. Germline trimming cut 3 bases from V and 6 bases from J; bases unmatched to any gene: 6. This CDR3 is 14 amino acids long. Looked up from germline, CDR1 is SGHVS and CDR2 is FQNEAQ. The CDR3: CASSLTSPTDTQYF. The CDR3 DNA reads TGTGCCAGCAGCTTGACTAGCCCGACGGATACGCAGTATTTT.

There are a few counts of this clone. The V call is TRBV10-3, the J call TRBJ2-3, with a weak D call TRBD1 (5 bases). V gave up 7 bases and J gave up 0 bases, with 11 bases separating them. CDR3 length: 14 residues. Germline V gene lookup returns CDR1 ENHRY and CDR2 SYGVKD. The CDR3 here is CAIKGAFSTDTQYF. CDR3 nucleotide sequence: TGTGCCATCAAAGGGGCCTTTAGCACAGATACGCAGTATTTT.

The DNA for the CDR3 is TGTGCCAGCACCTCTCCTGGACAAAACTATGGCTACACCTTC. Its translation is CASTSPGQNYGYTF. This rearrangement joins TRBV27 to TRBJ1-2, with D possibly TRBD1 on 5 matching bases. Trimming removed 7 bases at V and 2 bases at J, with 14 bases between. This CDR3 is built from 14 residues. CDR1 is MNHEY, CDR2 SMNVEV, per germline (reference sequence).

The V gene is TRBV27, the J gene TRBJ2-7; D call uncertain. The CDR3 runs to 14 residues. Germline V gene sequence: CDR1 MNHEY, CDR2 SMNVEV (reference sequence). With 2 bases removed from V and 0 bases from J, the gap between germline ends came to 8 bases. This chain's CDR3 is CASSLQRSSYEQYF. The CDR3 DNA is TGTGCCAGCAGTTTACAACGGAGCTCCTACGAGCAGTACTTC.

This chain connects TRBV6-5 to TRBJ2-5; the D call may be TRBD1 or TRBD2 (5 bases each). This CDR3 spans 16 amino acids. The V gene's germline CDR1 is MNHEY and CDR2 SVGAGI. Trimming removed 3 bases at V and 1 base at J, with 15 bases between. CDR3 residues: CASSYRGAVVQETQYF. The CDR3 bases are TGTGCCAGCAGTTATAGGGGAGCGGTTGTCCAAGAGACCCAGTACTTC.

For the CDR3, the DNA is TGTGCCAGCAGCGCGCTGGGGACCGCCCGGGAGACCCAGTACTTC. This gives the protein CASSALGTARETQYF. This sequence joins TRBV9 and TRBJ2-5, with D tentatively TRBD1 or TRBD2 (5 bases each). Trimming stripped 3 bases from V and 5 bases from J, with 17 bases between. Germline CDR1 and CDR2: SGDLS and YYNGEE. The CDR3 consists of 15 residues.

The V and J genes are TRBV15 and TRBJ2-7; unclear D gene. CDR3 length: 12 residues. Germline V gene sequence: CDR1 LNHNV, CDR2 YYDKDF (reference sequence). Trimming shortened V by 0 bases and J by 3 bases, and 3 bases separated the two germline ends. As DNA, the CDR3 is TGTGCCACCAGCAGAGAGAGCTACGAGCAGTACTTC. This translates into CATSRESYEQYF.

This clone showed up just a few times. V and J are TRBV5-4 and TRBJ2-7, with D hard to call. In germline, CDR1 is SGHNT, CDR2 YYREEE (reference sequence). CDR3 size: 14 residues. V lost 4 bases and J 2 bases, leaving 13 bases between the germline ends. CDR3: CASSQIGRAYEQYF. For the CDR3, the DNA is TGTGCCAGCAGCCAGATCGGCCGAGCCTACGAGCAGTACTTC. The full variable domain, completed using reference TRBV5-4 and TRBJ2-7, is ETGVTQSPTHLIKTRGQQVTLRCSSQSGHNTVSWYQQALGQGPQFIFQYYREEENGRGNFPPRFSGLQFPNYSSELNVNALELDDSALYLCASSQIGRAYEQYFGPGTRLTVT.

The chain's CDR3 is CATSAGGAGGLEKLFF. The CDR3 DNA sequence: TGCGCCACCTCCGCGGGTGGTGCTGGTGGGTTAGAAAAACTGTTTTTT. V usage is TRBV5-1 and J usage is TRBJ1-4; no clear D. The CDR3 consists of 16 residues. Germline V gives CDR1 SGHRS, CDR2 YFSETQ. Trimming stripped 9 bases from V and 8 bases from J, with 26 bases between. The variable domain in full, with the rest retrieved from reference TRBV5-1 and TRBJ1-4, is KAGVTQTPRYLIKTRGQQVTLSCSPISGHRSVSWYQQTPGQGLQFLFEYFSETQRNKGNFPGRFSGRQFSNSRSEMNVSTLELGDSALYLCATSAGGAGGLEKLFFGSGTQLSVL.

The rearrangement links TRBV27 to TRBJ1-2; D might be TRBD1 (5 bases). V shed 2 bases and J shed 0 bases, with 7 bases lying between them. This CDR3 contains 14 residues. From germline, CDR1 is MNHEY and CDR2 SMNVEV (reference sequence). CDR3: CASSLRGANYGYTF. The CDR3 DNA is TGTGCCAGCAGTTTACGGGGGGCTAACTATGGCTACACCTTC.

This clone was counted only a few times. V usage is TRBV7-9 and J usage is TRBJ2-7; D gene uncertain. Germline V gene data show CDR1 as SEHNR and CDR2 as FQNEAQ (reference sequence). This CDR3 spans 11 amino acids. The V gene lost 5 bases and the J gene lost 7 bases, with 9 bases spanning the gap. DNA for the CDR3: TGTGCCAGCAGCCCCGCAGCTGAGCAGTACTTC. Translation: CASSPAAEQYF.

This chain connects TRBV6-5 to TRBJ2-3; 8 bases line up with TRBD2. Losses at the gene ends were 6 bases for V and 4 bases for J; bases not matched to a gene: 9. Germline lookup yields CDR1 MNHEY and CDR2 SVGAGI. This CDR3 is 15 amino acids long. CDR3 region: CASSRGGLMSDTQYF. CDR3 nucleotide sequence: TGTGCCAGCAGCCGGGGGGGGTTAATGTCAGATACGCAGTATTTT.

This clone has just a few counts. For the CDR3, the DNA is TGTGCCAGCAGCTCACAGGGTTTGACTGAAGCTTTCTTT. Its translation: CASSSQGLTEAFF. V gene TRBV7-2 combines with J gene TRBJ1-1, with D possibly matching TRBD1 (6 bases). The CDR3 extends over 13 amino acids. Trimming took off 4 bases at V and 5 bases at J, with 11 bases between the two ends. Per the germline V gene, CDR1 is SGHTA and CDR2 is FQGNSA.

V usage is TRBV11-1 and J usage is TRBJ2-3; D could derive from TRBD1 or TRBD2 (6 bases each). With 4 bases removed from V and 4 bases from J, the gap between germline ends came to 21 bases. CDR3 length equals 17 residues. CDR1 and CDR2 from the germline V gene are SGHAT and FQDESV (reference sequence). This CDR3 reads CASSSGLQKGGSDTQYF. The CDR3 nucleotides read TGTGCCAGCAGCTCGGGACTGCAGAAAGGGGGGTCAGATACGCAGTATTTT.

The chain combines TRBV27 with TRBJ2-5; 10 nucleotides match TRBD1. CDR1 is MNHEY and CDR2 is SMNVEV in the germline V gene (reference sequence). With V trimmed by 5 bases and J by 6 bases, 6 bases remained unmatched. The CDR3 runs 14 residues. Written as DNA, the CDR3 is TGTGCCAGCAGTCCGGGACAGGGGCCGAAGACCCAGTACTTC. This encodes CASSPGQGPKTQYF.

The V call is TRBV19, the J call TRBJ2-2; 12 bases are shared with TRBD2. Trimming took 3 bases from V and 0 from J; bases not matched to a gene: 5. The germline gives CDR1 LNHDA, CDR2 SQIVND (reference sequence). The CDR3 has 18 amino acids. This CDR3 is CASSMGLAGGPNTGELFF. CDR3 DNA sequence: TGTGCCAGTAGTATGGGCCTAGCGGGAGGGCCGAACACCGGGGAGCTGTTTTTT.

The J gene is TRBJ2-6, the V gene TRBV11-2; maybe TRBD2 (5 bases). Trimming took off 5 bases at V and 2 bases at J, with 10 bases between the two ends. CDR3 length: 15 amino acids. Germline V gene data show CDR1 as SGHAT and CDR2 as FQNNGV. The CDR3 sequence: CASSPAVAGANVLTF. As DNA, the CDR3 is TGTGCCAGCAGCCCAGCGGTGGCTGGGGCCAACGTCCTGACTTTC.